This entry lists 8 T cell receptor beta chains sequenced from one sample in a study of T-cell memory formation after mild COVID-19 (dated by TCRdb to the early 2020s). Libraries were constructed by 5' RACE. TCRdb records Illumina NovaSeq 6000 as the sequencer. Starting from the raw public reads, TCRdb applied fastp trimming at Q25, assembled clones with MiXCR and retained in-frame beta chains. All rows with the same CDR3 protein become a single entry with the most common DNA and genes. This sample comprises approximately 390,000 distinct CDR3 sequences, 16% of them detected only once. The top ten clones comprise roughly a fifth of the sample. Sequencing used PBMCs or a T cell subset sorted from them (not recorded which). The receptors come from a young man who had mild COVID-19 (a few samples of this study predate the infection). The sample titles of this study are shuffled in the database, so cell type and time point are left out; the donor was told from shared clones.

This clonotype appeared once. The V gene is TRBV24-1, the J gene TRBJ1-5, with 10 bases fitting TRBD1. This CDR3 has 16 residues. CDR1 is KGHDR and CDR2 is SFDVKD in the germline V gene. V was pared by 4 bases and J by 5 bases, with 7 bases of the junction left unmatched. The CDR3 loop reads CATSDPGQGSDQPQHF. CDR3 nucleotides: TGTGCCACCAGTGACCCGGGACAGGGGTCTGATCAGCCCCAGCATTTT.

This clonotype was observed a few times. This chain connects TRBV28 to TRBJ2-2, with unresolved D. Germline CDR1 reads MDHEN; CDR2 reads SYDVKM. The CDR3 is 15 residues long. V lost 6 bases to trimming and J lost 7 bases, with 18 bases between them. The CDR3 DNA reads as TGTGCCAGCAGGATTCTATCCACACTTCACGGGGAGCTGTTTTTT. The encoded protein is CASRILSTLHGELFF. The variable domain in full, completed from reference TRBV28 and TRBJ2-2, reads DVKVTQSSRYLVKRTGEKVFLECVQDMDHENMFWYRQDPGLGLRLIYFSYDVKMKEKGDIPEGYSVSREKKERFSLILESASTNQTSMYLCASRILSTLHGELFFGEGSRLTVL.

This clonotype turned up a few times. The J gene is TRBJ2-7, the V gene TRBV11-2; D might be TRBD2 (5 bases). Germline CDR1 and CDR2: SGHAT and FQNNGV. This CDR3 contains 13 residues. The V and J ends lost 1 base and 5 bases respectively, with 9 bases between them. In DNA form, the CDR3 reads TGTGCCAGCAGCTTAGGCGAGGGCAACGAGCAGTACTTC. It is translated as CASSLGEGNEQYF.

This clonotype turned up a few times. This sequence joins TRBV13 and TRBJ2-2; no reliable D call. Trimming left V 5 bases short and J 2 bases short, with 9 bases between. Germline V lookup: CDR1 PRHDT, CDR2 FYEKMQ (reference sequence). The CDR3 is 14 residues long. DNA for the CDR3: TGTGCCAGCAGCAGCCAGATTAACACCGGGGAGCTGTTTTTT. It specifies CASSSQINTGELFF.

This clonotype was counted a few times. This chain joins TRBV20-1 and TRBJ1-5; the D gene is possibly TRBD1 (6 bases). Germline CDR1 is DFQATT and CDR2 is SNEGSKA (reference sequence). CDR3 length equals 14 residues. V was clipped by 6 bases and J by 0 bases, with 12 bases between them. The CDR3 nucleotides read TGCAGTGCGCCGGACAGCCATAGCAATCAGCCCCAGCATTTT. Protein product: CSAPDSHSNQPQHF.

This clonotype was picked up a small number of times. The gene calls are TRBV15 and TRBJ2-1; TRBD1 aligns across 7 bases. CDR1 and CDR2 (germline): LNHNV, YYDKDF (reference sequence). CDR3 length: 12 residues. Losses at the gene ends were 3 bases for V and 15 bases for J; bases not matched to a gene: 8. The CDR3 loop reads CATSSTQGVPFF. The CDR3 DNA is TGTGCCACCAGCAGTACCCAGGGGGTGCCGTTCTTC. Combining the CDR3 with reference TRBV15 and TRBJ2-1 gives the whole variable domain DAMVIQNPRYQVTQFGKPVTLSCSQTLNHNVMYWYQQKSSQAPKLLFHYYDKDFNNEADTPDNFQSRRPNTSFCFLDIRSPGLGDTAMYLCATSSTQGVPFFGPGTRLTVL.

In this sample, this clonotype turned up a few times. The genes are TRBV2 and TRBJ2-5; a weak D match, TRBD2 (6 bases). The ends were cut back, 7 bases at V and 4 bases at J, with 13 bases in the middle. CDR3 length: 13 residues. CDR1 and CDR2 (germline): SNHLY, FYNNEI. The CDR3 DNA sequence: TGTGCCAGCACCGCAGTGGGAGGAGAGACCCAGTACTTC. Protein product: CASTAVGGETQYF.

The chain carries TRBV12-3 or TRBV12-4 and TRBJ1-2, with a tentative D call TRBD1 (6 bases). The length of the CDR3 is 15 residues. V shed 7 bases and J shed 8 bases, with 23 bases lying between them. Here the CDR3 DNA reads TGTGCCAGCACCCTTCGCGGTATCTTTGGGGGCGGCTACACCTTC. It codes for CASTLRGIFGGGYTF.